The 2 T cell receptor beta chains reported below all come from one sample, sequenced in a study of T-cell memory formation after mild COVID-19. MiXCR, applied by TCRdb to the 5' RACE reads, yields one record per CDR3 protein. Among 300,000 to 400,000 distinct CDR3 sequences listed, approximately 14% were seen once. What was sequenced was PBMCs or a T cell subset sorted from them (not recorded which). Receptors originate from a man between 18 and 29 years old who had mild COVID-19 (a few samples of this study predate the infection). Cell type and time point are not known.

V usage is TRBV20-1 and J usage is TRBJ2-3; D gene unclear. CDR3 length: 13 amino acids. CDR1 is DFQATT, CDR2 SNEGSKA, per germline (reference sequence). V lost 3 bases to trimming and J lost 2 bases, with 9 bases between them. CDR3 amino acids: CSARKSVTDTQYF. In DNA, the CDR3 is TGCAGTGCTAGGAAGTCAGTCACAGATACGCAGTATTTT.

The V call is TRBV10-3, the J call TRBJ2-3, with no clear D. Germline-derived CDR1 and CDR2 are ENHRY and SYGVKD. Trimming shortened V by 6 bases and J by 0 bases, and 13 bases separated the two germline ends. CDR3 length equals 15 residues. Here the CDR3 DNA reads TGTGCCATCAGCCCTACAAGTTCCAGCACAGATACGCAGTATTTT. This gives the protein CAISPTSSSTDTQYF.